Presented here are 30 T cell receptor beta chains from one specimen sequenced in a study of cytotoxic CD8 clonotypes in ibrutinib-treated CLL. Measured with immunoSEQ multiplex PCR; TCRdb has only the in-frame clones, and not every one. The sample shows 57,000 or so clones, 50% to 70% of them seen only once. This sample comprised PBMCs, obtained at disease progression, from a patient treated with ibrutinib. The receptor source for this set is a human donor with chronic lymphocytic leukemia.

The chain links TRBV27 to TRBJ2-2; possible D gene TRBD1, 5 bases. The germline CDR1 and CDR2 sequences are MNHEY and SMNVEV (reference sequence). Deletions cut 8 bases from V and 7 bases from J, with 11 bases between. CDR3 length equals 12 residues. CDR3 sequence (DNA): TGTGCCAGCGAGCCAGGGATCGGGGAGCTGTTTTTT. This codes for CASEPGIGELFF.

This sequence joins TRBV19 and TRBJ2-1; 7 bases are a match to TRBD2. CDR3 length: 17 amino acids. CDR1 LNHDA and CDR2 SQIVND come from the germline V gene (reference sequence). The V gene end was trimmed by 6 bases and the J gene end by 3 bases; junction bases not matched to a gene: 14. Here the CDR3 reads CASRNLGEGNRYNEQFF. The CDR3 DNA reads TGTGCCAGTAGGAATTTAGGGGAGGGTAACCGCTACAATGAGCAGTTCTTC.

The count of this clone is one. The V and J genes are TRBV7-2 and TRBJ2-1; perhaps TRBD1 as D (5 bases). Germline CDR1 is SGHTA and CDR2 is FQGNSA. Trimming left V 4 bases short and J 7 bases short, with 17 bases between. This CDR3 is 15 amino acids long. This chain's CDR3 is CASSSRPTVRNEQFF. The CDR3 DNA follows: TGTGCCAGCAGCTCGCGACCGACAGTTAGGAATGAGCAGTTCTTC.

In this sample, this clone turned up a few times. The gene calls are TRBV2 and TRBJ2-7; 8 bases agree with TRBD1. The germline gives CDR1 SNHLY, CDR2 FYNNEI. CDR3 size: 14 residues. Losses at the gene ends were 3 bases for V and 2 bases for J; bases not matched to a gene: 3. The DNA of the CDR3 is TGTGCCAGCAGTGACCCGGGACAGGCCTACGAGCAGTACTTC. Translating it yields CASSDPGQAYEQYF.

This clone has only one observation. The chain joins TRBV6-1 to TRBJ2-1; D is possibly TRBD2 (5 bases). Between the trimmed V and J ends, which lost 5 bases and 4 bases, there was a span of 12 bases. From germline, CDR1 is MNHNS and CDR2 SASEGT. CDR3 length: 14 amino acids. CDR3 nucleotides: TGTGCCAGCAGTCGGGCTAGCCAATACAATGAGCAGTTCTTC. Translation gives CASSRASQYNEQFF.

This chain connects TRBV11-2 to TRBJ2-5; 7 positions match TRBD2. Germline lookup yields CDR1 SGHAT and CDR2 FQNNGV. Trimming removed 1 base from V and 5 bases from J; junction bases left unmatched: 10. CDR3 length: 16 residues. CDR3 bases: TGTGCCAGCAGCTTAGGAAAAGCGGGGACTGCGGAGACCCAGTACTTC. Its protein product is CASSLGKAGTAETQYF.

This sequence joins TRBV28 and TRBJ2-1, with 7 bases matching TRBD1. Germline V gene lookup returns CDR1 MDHEN and CDR2 SYDVKM. V trimming: 3 bases; J trimming: 0 bases; junction bases outside the gene matches: 8. The CDR3 extends over 17 amino acids. CDR3 bases: TGTGCCAGCAGTTTCCCTTTTGACAGGGACTCCTACAATGAGCAGTTCTTC. The encoded protein is CASSFPFDRDSYNEQFF.

The chain recombines TRBV28 with TRBJ2-3, with TRBD2 matching 7 bases. The CDR3 spans 13 residues. V lost 3 bases, J lost 4 bases, and 1 base stayed unmatched. The germline gives CDR1 MDHEN, CDR2 SYDVKM. CDR3 nucleotides: TGTGCCAGCAGTTTGGGAGGGGCAGATACGCAGTATTTT. It is translated as CASSLGGADTQYF.

This clone was counted only a few times. This chain joins TRBV5-6 and TRBJ1-3, with 9 bases identical to TRBD1. V lost 3 bases to trimming and J lost 4 bases; unmatched junction nucleotides: 8. The CDR3 extends over 16 amino acids. Looked up from germline, CDR1 is SGHDT and CDR2 is YYEEEE. CDR3 sequence reads: CASSYKTGGGGNTIYF. CDR3 DNA sequence: TGTGCCAGCAGCTATAAGACAGGGGGTGGCGGAAACACCATATATTTT.

The chain recombines TRBV2 with TRBJ2-7; 9 nucleotides align to TRBD1. Germline V gene data show CDR1 as SNHLY and CDR2 as FYNNEI. The CDR3 covers 14 residues. Losses at the gene ends were 8 bases for V and 7 bases for J; bases not matched to a gene: 12. The CDR3 loop is CASLGGQGIREQYF. CDR3 sequence (DNA): TGTGCCAGCTTAGGGGGACAGGGTATTCGGGAGCAGTACTTC.

This clone was found once. The genes are TRBV11-2 and TRBJ2-3, with 14 bases matching TRBD2. CDR1 is SGHAT, CDR2 FQNNGV, per germline. This CDR3 is 16 amino acids long. Losses at the gene ends were 5 bases for V and 7 bases for J; bases not matched to a gene: 8. The CDR3 DNA reads as TGTGCCAGCAGCATAACGACTAGCGGGGGGGTTAATACGCAGTATTTT. Amino acids: CASSITTSGGVNTQYF.

The gene calls are TRBV6-6 and TRBJ2-6; D perhaps matches TRBD2 (5 bases). The CDR3 contains 13 residues. V lost 7 bases, J lost 4 bases, and 8 bases lay in between. CDR1 MNHNY and CDR2 SVGAGI come from the germline V gene (reference sequence). The CDR3 region is CASNTGGANVLTF. CDR3 DNA sequence: TGTGCCAGCAATACGGGAGGGGCCAACGTCCTGACTTTC.

In its sample, this clone was seen once. V gene TRBV15 combines with J gene TRBJ1-5; TRBD1 aligns across 10 bases. Trimming cost V 1 base and J 4 bases; bases outside gene matches: 4. The CDR3 consists of 16 residues. Germline CDR1 and CDR2: LNHNV and YYDKDF (reference sequence). CDR3 in DNA: TGTGCCACCAGCAGAGGACAGGGGGCATGGAATCAGCCCCAGCATTTT. Translated, it gives CATSRGQGAWNQPQHF.

The rearrangement joins TRBV16 to TRBJ2-6; maybe TRBD1 (6 bases). Trimming stripped 4 bases from V and 2 bases from J, with 9 bases between. The CDR3 is made up of 15 amino acids. Germline V gives CDR1 KGHSY, CDR2 FQNENV. For the CDR3, the DNA is TGTGCCAGCAGCCCTCAGGGGACTGGGGCCAACGTCCTGACTTTC. It encodes CASSPQGTGANVLTF.

The V and J genes are TRBV29-1 and TRBJ1-2, with 7 bases fitting TRBD1. The CDR3 consists of 14 residues. The ends lost 0 bases at V and 11 bases at J; junction bases unmatched: 12. Germline V lookup: CDR1 SQVTM, CDR2 ANQGSEA. Here the CDR3 DNA reads TGCAGCGTTGAAGAGGGGGAAACAGGGGTTGGGTACACCTTC. Encoded protein: CSVEEGETGVGYTF.

CDR3 nucleotide sequence: TGTGCCAGCAGCCCGAGAGCGAAGCCGGGCACAGATACGCAGTATTTT. Translation gives CASSPRAKPGTDTQYF. This chain joins TRBV11-2 and TRBJ2-3; no clear D gene. CDR1 is SGHAT, CDR2 FQNNGV, per germline. V was trimmed by 5 bases and J by 1 base, leaving 16 bases between them. CDR3 size: 16 residues.

The chain uses TRBV27 and TRBJ2-5; D unresolved. Trimming took 0 bases from V and 4 from J, leaving 9 bases between them. Per the germline V gene, CDR1 is MNHEY and CDR2 is SMNVEV (reference sequence). CDR3 length: 14 residues. The CDR3 DNA reads TGTGCCAGCAGTTTATCGCGATGGGGAGAGACCCAGTACTTC. Translated, it gives CASSLSRWGETQYF.

This clone came up a few times. This chain links TRBV25-1 with TRBJ2-7, with 8 bases matching TRBD1. Germline V gene lookup returns CDR1 MGHDK and CDR2 SYGVNS. The CDR3 consists of 13 residues. Trimming at V came to 6 bases and at J to 5 bases, leaving 6 bases not matched to a gene. The CDR3 sequence is CASRDRVSHEQYF. The CDR3, as DNA: TGTGCCAGCAGGGACAGGGTATCTCACGAGCAGTACTTC.

The chain has TRBV28 and TRBJ2-5; 8 nucleotides agree with TRBD1. Trimming took 6 bases from V and 0 from J; bases not matched to a gene: 9. The CDR3 runs 16 residues. Germline CDR1 reads MDHEN; CDR2 reads SYDVKM. The CDR3 region is CASSRRTGLYQETQYF. Written as DNA, the CDR3 is TGTGCCAGCAGCCGACGGACAGGGCTGTACCAAGAGACCCAGTACTTC.

This chain links TRBV12-5 with TRBJ2-2, with TRBD2 matching over 11 bases. CDR1 LGHNT and CDR2 FRNRAP come from the germline V gene. V was clipped by 5 bases and J by 1 base; unmatched bases: 3. This CDR3 region has 16 residues. The CDR3 nucleotides are TGTGCTAGTGGTCCGGGACTAGCGGTGAACACCGGGGAGCTGTTTTTT. This encodes CASGPGLAVNTGELFF.

There are a few counts of this clone. V and J are TRBV7-9 and TRBJ2-4; no clear D gene. The CDR3 length is 14 residues. The V gene lost 4 bases and the J gene lost 1 base, with 8 bases spanning the gap. CDR1 and CDR2 (germline): SEHNR, FQNEAQ (reference sequence). CDR3 DNA sequence: TGTGCCAGCAGCTCGGTAGGGGCCAAAAACATTCAGTACTTC. Translation: CASSSVGAKNIQYF. Full variable domain (remainder filled in from reference TRBV7-9 and TRBJ2-4): DTGVSQNPRHKITKRGQNVTFRCDPISEHNRLYWYRQTLGQGPEFLTYFQNEAQLEKSRLLSDRFSAERPKGSFSTLEIQRTEQGDSAMYLCASSSVGAKNIQYFGAGTRLSVL.

The chain joins TRBV18 to TRBJ1-1; unclear D gene. The V end was cut by 2 bases, the J end by 7 bases, with 17 bases between. There are 15 residues in the CDR3. Germline-derived CDR1 and CDR2 are KGHSH and LQKENI. CDR3 nucleotide sequence: TGTGCCAGCTCACCAGTCCCAGGACCCGCCCGTGAAGCTTTCTTT. Translation gives CASSPVPGPAREAFF. Full variable domain (outside the CDR3, taken from reference TRBV18 and TRBJ1-1): NAGVMQNPRHLVRRRGQEARLRCSPMKGHSHVYWYRQLPEEGLKFMVYLQKENIIDESGMPKERFSAEFPKEGPSILRIQQVVRGDSAAYFCASSPVPGPAREAFFGQGTRLTVV.

This chain connects TRBV2 to TRBJ1-2; no clear D. The CDR3 extends over 13 amino acids. Germline V lookup: CDR1 SNHLY, CDR2 FYNNEI. The germline V and J ends were trimmed by 7 bases and 5 bases, with 14 bases remaining between them. CDR3: CASIRAAQYGYTF. As DNA, the CDR3 is TGTGCCAGCATTAGGGCAGCGCAGTATGGCTACACCTTC.

This clone appeared a few times. The chain couples TRBV14 to TRBJ1-2, with 8 bases aligning to TRBD1. Germline CDR1 SGHDN, CDR2 FVKESK. The CDR3 is 16 residues long. The J segment lost 4 bases and the V segment lost 0 bases, leaving 7 bases of the junction unmatched. The CDR3 bases are TGTGCCAGCAGCCAAGATTCAGGGGGCAGGAGCTATGGCTACACCTTC. This sequence encodes CASSQDSGGRSYGYTF.

The chain uses TRBV9 and TRBJ2-1, with TRBD2 matching 11 bases. The CDR3 runs to 15 residues. Germline V gene lookup returns CDR1 SGDLS and CDR2 YYNGEE. Trimming cost V 3 bases and J 7 bases; bases outside gene matches: 6. CDR3 DNA sequence: TGTGCCAGCAGCGCCGGACTAGCGGGTATGAATGAGCAGTTCTTC. It translates to CASSAGLAGMNEQFF.

This clone has a count of ten or more. The rearrangement uses TRBV29-1 and TRBJ1-5; no clear D. This CDR3 region has 13 residues. Germline V CDR1 and CDR2: SQVTM, ANQGSEA. V was shortened by 0 bases and J by 0 bases, with 3 bases between the two germline ends. In nucleotides, the CDR3 is TGCAGCGTTGAAGAGGGTAGCAATCAGCCCCAGCATTTT. Amino acids: CSVEEGSNQPQHF.

The V gene is TRBV19, the J gene TRBJ2-1, with 14 bases fitting TRBD2. The CDR3 contains 16 residues. J lost 2 bases, V lost 7 bases, and 4 bases had no gene match. Germline V gives CDR1 LNHDA, CDR2 SQIVND (reference sequence). As DNA, the CDR3 is TGTGCCAGTATGACTAGCGGGGGGGTCACCTACAATGAGCAGTTCTTC. This translates into CASMTSGGVTYNEQFF.

This chain links TRBV11-2 with TRBJ1-1; D uncertain. This CDR3 contains 14 residues. V dropped 7 bases and J dropped 4 bases, with 16 bases sitting between them. Germline-derived CDR1 and CDR2 are SGHAT and FQNNGV. This chain's CDR3 is CASNSKGGGTEAFF. CDR3 in DNA: TGTGCCAGCAACTCGAAGGGTGGCGGCACTGAAGCTTTCTTT.

The rearrangement joins TRBV27 to TRBJ2-3, with TRBD2 identical over 8 bases. With 6 bases clipped from V and 0 bases from J, the junction kept 14 bases outside the gene matches. CDR1 is MNHEY, CDR2 SMNVEV, per germline (reference sequence). The CDR3 loop spans 18 amino acids. CDR3 bases: TGTGCCAGCAGAAAAGCGGGGGTGGGGGCTAGGAGCACAGATACGCAGTATTTT. It specifies CASRKAGVGARSTDTQYF.

V usage is TRBV28 and J usage is TRBJ2-5, with D uncertain. The CDR3 loop spans 12 amino acids. Germline V gene lookup returns CDR1 MDHEN and CDR2 SYDVKM. V shed 4 bases and J shed 5 bases, with 8 bases lying between them. The CDR3 reads CASSSNSETQYF. For the CDR3, the DNA is TGTGCCAGCAGTTCCAACTCGGAGACCCAGTACTTC.